The next 22 T cell receptor beta chains were all read from a single sample in a study of Graves' ophthalmopathy and Graves' hyperthyroidism. Researchers took RNA transcripts and amplified TCR beta CDR3 regions from them. RT-PCR in the first round used HTBI primers; a second-round multiplex PCR followed. TCRdb recomputed calls from the multiplex PCR reads with MiXCR, one row per CDR3 protein. The sample holds around 16,000 distinct CDR3 sequences, 46% seen once. Input material: peripheral blood. These receptors were collected from a woman aged 40 to 55 with stable Graves' hyperthyroidism.

At least ten counts were recorded for this clonotype. The V call is TRBV5-1, the J call TRBJ2-1; TRBD2 matches 7 bases. The V segment lost 2 bases and the J segment 0 bases; nucleotides outside the gene matches: 2. The CDR3 has 15 residues. Germline V gene data show CDR1 as SGHRS and CDR2 as YFSETQ. The CDR3 DNA reads as TGCGCCAGCAGCTTAGGCGGGGGCTCCTACAATGAGCAGTTCTTC. Translated, it gives CASSLGGGSYNEQFF.

By share of the sample, this clonotype is medium-sized. The chain has TRBV7-2 and TRBJ1-4, with D uncertain. This CDR3 is built from 12 residues. Between the trimmed V and J ends, which lost 7 bases and 7 bases, there was a span of 10 bases. Germline V gene lookup returns CDR1 SGHTA and CDR2 FQGNSA. CDR3 sequence reads: CASTQGGEKLFF. CDR3 in DNA: TGTGCCAGCACCCAAGGCGGTGAAAAACTGTTTTTT.

By sample share, this clonotype is medium-sized. This chain links TRBV29-1 with TRBJ1-2; tentatively, D is TRBD1 (6 bases). Germline V gene data show CDR1 as SQVTM and CDR2 as ANQGSEA. This CDR3 contains 13 residues. The germline V and J ends were trimmed by 3 bases and 8 bases, with 16 bases remaining between them. DNA for the CDR3: TGCAGCGTTGAGCGGGGGCGACTAAGGGGCTACACCTTC. It codes for CSVERGRLRGYTF.

This clonotype has a handful of counts. The chain carries TRBV6-4 and TRBJ2-3; TRBD2 matches at 9 bases. The CDR3 is 16 amino acids. V lost 1 base, J lost 4 bases, and 6 bases stayed unmatched. The germline V gene encodes CDR1 MRHNA and CDR2 SNTAGT. CDR3 bases: TGTGCCAGCAGTGACTTAGCGGGAGCGGGGTCAGATACGCAGTATTTT. Translated: CASSDLAGAGSDTQYF.

This chain uses TRBV7-2 with TRBJ2-7; tentative D call: TRBD1 (6 bases). CDR1 is SGHTA and CDR2 is FQGNSA in the germline V gene. This CDR3 is built from 14 residues. V was shortened by 8 bases and J by 0 bases, with 14 bases between the two germline ends. The CDR3 is CASGPGTHSYEQYF. In nucleotides, the CDR3 is TGTGCCAGCGGCCCCGGGACACACTCCTACGAGCAGTACTTC.

This clonotype was seen repeatedly, ten times or more. V and J are TRBV14 and TRBJ2-7, with D possibly TRBD2 on 5 matching bases. Trimming cost V 0 bases and J 2 bases, with 8 bases left between them. This CDR3 contains 14 residues. Germline CDR1 is SGHDN and CDR2 is FVKESK. The CDR3 coding sequence is TGTGCCAGCAGCCAAGAGTACGGGGCCTACGAGCAGTACTTC. Amino acids: CASSQEYGAYEQYF.

This clonotype was seen repeatedly, ten times or more. The chain joins TRBV5-4 to TRBJ1-2; possibly TRBD1 for D (6 bases). Between the trimmed V and J ends, which lost 4 bases and 2 bases, there was a span of 9 bases. The CDR3 spans 13 residues. The germline gives CDR1 SGHNT, CDR2 YYREEE (reference sequence). CDR3 sequence (DNA): TGTGCCAGCAGCCCCCAGGGGAACTATGGCTACACCTTC. It yields the protein CASSPQGNYGYTF.

The chain combines TRBV7-2 with TRBJ2-7, with 12 nucleotides matching TRBD2. The V gene's germline CDR1 is SGHTA and CDR2 FQGNSA. The length of the CDR3 is 14 residues. J lost 4 bases, V lost 5 bases, and 3 bases had no gene match. The chain's CDR3 is CASSQTSGRYEQYF. In DNA form, the CDR3 reads TGTGCCAGCAGCCAGACTAGCGGGAGATACGAGCAGTACTTC.

The genes are TRBV5-4 and TRBJ2-6; 7 bases are a match to TRBD1. The CDR3 totals 15 residues. CDR1 and CDR2 from the germline V gene are SGHNT and YYREEE (reference sequence). V shed 4 bases, J shed 2 bases, and the junction held 3 bases outside the gene matches. Here the CDR3 DNA reads TGTGCCAGCAGCCCAGGGACAGCTGGGGCCAACGTCCTGACTTTC. It encodes CASSPGTAGANVLTF.

This rearrangement joins TRBV28 to TRBJ2-3; D tentatively fits TRBD1 or TRBD2 (5 bases each). The CDR3 covers 16 residues. CDR1 and CDR2 (germline): MDHEN, SYDVKM. Between the trimmed V and J ends, which lost 6 bases and 2 bases, there was a span of 18 bases. This chain's CDR3 is CASSKIPGRITDTQYF. The CDR3 bases are TGTGCCAGCAGCAAGATACCGGGACGAATCACAGATACGCAGTATTTT.

By frequency in the sample, this clonotype is medium-sized. This chain joins TRBV7-9 and TRBJ2-3; D call uncertain. The CDR3 is 13 residues long. Per the germline V gene, CDR1 is SEHNR and CDR2 is FQNEAQ (reference sequence). V gave up 2 bases and J gave up 5 bases, with 8 bases separating them. The CDR3 protein is CASSLLTGDTQYF. The CDR3 nucleotides read TGTGCCAGCAGCTTACTCACGGGAGATACGCAGTATTTT.

The genes are TRBV3-1 and TRBJ1-1; 11 bases are a match to TRBD1. CDR1 LGHDT and CDR2 YNNKEL come from the germline V gene (reference sequence). After removal of 4 bases from V and 3 bases from J, the junction contained 4 bases not matched to a gene. The CDR3 runs to 15 residues. The CDR3 DNA sequence: TGTGCCAGCAGCCTTGGGACAGGGGGTTACACTGAAGCTTTCTTT. Its translation is CASSLGTGGYTEAFF. The full variable domain, completed using reference TRBV3-1 and TRBJ1-1, is DTAVSQTPKYLVTQMGNDKSIKCEQNLGHDTMYWYKQDSKKFLKIMFSYNNKELIINETVPNRFSPKSPDKAHLNLHINSLELGDSAVYFCASSLGTGGYTEAFFGQGTRLTVV.

The chain employs TRBV7-9 and TRBJ2-5; TRBD1 matches at 7 bases. CDR1 is SEHNR, CDR2 FQNEAQ, per germline (reference sequence). CDR3 size: 15 residues. With 5 bases clipped from V and 2 bases from J, the junction kept 8 bases outside the gene matches. The CDR3 nucleotides are TGTGCCAGCAGCCCGAAAGGGACAGATCAAGAGACCCAGTACTTC. It encodes CASSPKGTDQETQYF.

This clonotype was found once. One end of the junction does not line up with germline, which may come from a read error. The chain carries TRBV15 and TRBJ2-2; TRBD1 agrees at 7 bases. Germline CDR1 LNHNV, CDR2 YYDKDF (reference sequence). The CDR3 sequence is 15 residues long. The chain's CDR3 is CATGRTTGNAGELVF. The CDR3 DNA sequence: TGTGCCACCGGCCGGACGACAGGGAACGCCGGGGAGCTGGTTTTT. Full variable domain (outside the CDR3, taken from reference TRBV15 and TRBJ2-2): DAMVIQNPRYQVTQFGKPVTLSCSQTLNHNVMYWYQQKSSQAPKLLFHYYDKDFNNEADTPDNFQSRRPNTSFCFLDIRSPGLGDTAMYLCATGRTTGNAGELVFGEGSRLTVL.

This rearrangement joins TRBV10-3 to TRBJ2-2, with D unclear. V lost 7 bases to trimming and J lost 2 bases, with 8 bases between them. This CDR3 contains 13 residues. Germline V lookup: CDR1 ENHRY, CDR2 SYGVKD. The CDR3 DNA follows: TGTGCCATCATGAAGACTAACACCGGGGAGCTGTTTTTT. As protein: CAIMKTNTGELFF.

The CDR3 DNA reads TGTGCCAGCAGCGGTGGGACCTCCGGGGGGGAGACCCAGTACTTC. It encodes CASSGGTSGGETQYF. The rearrangement links TRBV5-4 to TRBJ2-5, with 7 bases matching TRBD2. Germline V lookup: CDR1 SGHNT, CDR2 YYREEE (reference sequence). After removal of 4 bases from V and 5 bases from J, the junction contained 11 bases not matched to a gene. The CDR3 contains 15 residues. Variable domain in full (rest from reference TRBV5-4 and TRBJ2-5): ETGVTQSPTHLIKTRGQQVTLRCSSQSGHNTVSWYQQALGQGPQFIFQYYREEENGRGNFPPRFSGLQFPNYSSELNVNALELDDSALYLCASSGGTSGGETQYFGPGTRLLVL.

By sample fraction, this clonotype is medium-sized. This chain links TRBV2 with TRBJ2-1, with a possible D match to TRBD1 (5 bases). The CDR3 is 12 amino acids. Trimming cost V 6 bases and J 4 bases, with 7 bases left between them. CDR1 is SNHLY and CDR2 is FYNNEI in the germline V gene. The CDR3: CASRGAYNEQFF. CDR3 bases: TGTGCCAGCAGAGGGGCGTACAATGAGCAGTTCTTC. Full variable domain (missing parts from reference TRBV2 and TRBJ2-1): EPEVTQTPSHQVTQMGQEVILRCVPISNHLYFYWYRQILGQKVEFLVSFYNNEISEKSEIFDDQFSVERPDGSNFTLKIRSTKLEDSAMYFCASRGAYNEQFFGPGTRLTVL.

Worth noting for this clonotype: The conserved closing phenylalanine or tryptophan is absent in this CDR3, likely reflecting a read error. The V and J genes are TRBV20-1 and TRBJ1-6; D may be TRBD1 (6 bases). The CDR3 is 16 residues long. The V end lost 4 bases, the J end lost 0 bases, and 13 bases lay between the germline ends. CDR1 and CDR2 from the germline V gene are DFQATT and SNEGSKA (reference sequence). CDR3 nucleotides: TGCAGTGCTATAAACAGGGATAGCTCCTATAATTCACCCCTCCACCTT. Translation gives CSAINRDSSYNSPLHL.

This clonotype was counted a few times. The rearrangement joins TRBV12-3 or TRBV12-4 to TRBJ1-1; D call uncertain. V was pared by 5 bases and J by 1 base, with 8 bases between. This CDR3 has 13 residues. CDR3 sequence (DNA): TGTGCCAGCAGTGCTGCGGGGAACACTGAAGCTTTCTTT. It is translated as CASSAAGNTEAFF.

By share of the sample, this clonotype is medium-sized. The chain employs TRBV7-8 and TRBJ1-5; D perhaps matches TRBD1 (6 bases). The germline V and J ends were trimmed by 4 bases and 6 bases, with 10 bases remaining between them. This CDR3 has 13 amino acids. Per germline, CDR1 SGHVS and CDR2 FQNEAQ. The CDR3 coding sequence is TGTGCCAGCAGCTCAGGACAGTCTCAGCCCCAGCATTTT. It yields the protein CASSSGQSQPQHF.

In its sample, this clonotype was seen a few times. The V call is TRBV6-2 or TRBV6-3, the J call TRBJ2-7; 7 nucleotides agree with TRBD2. The CDR3 sequence is 14 residues long. The J segment lost 2 bases and the V segment lost 6 bases, leaving 7 bases of the junction unmatched. Germline V gene data show CDR1 as MNHEY and CDR2 as SVGEGT. The CDR3 DNA follows: TGTGCCAGCAGCCGTCCGGGGAGGGCCTACGAGCAGTACTTC. This encodes CASSRPGRAYEQYF.

The CDR3 DNA reads as TGCAGTGCTAATCACAGGGTTGAGACCCAGTACTTC. Amino acid sequence: CSANHRVETQYF. V and J are TRBV20-1 and TRBJ2-5; D might be TRBD1 (6 bases). Germline V gives CDR1 DFQATT, CDR2 SNEGSKA (reference sequence). Trimming stripped 4 bases from V and 5 bases from J, with 11 bases between. The CDR3 length is 12 residues.